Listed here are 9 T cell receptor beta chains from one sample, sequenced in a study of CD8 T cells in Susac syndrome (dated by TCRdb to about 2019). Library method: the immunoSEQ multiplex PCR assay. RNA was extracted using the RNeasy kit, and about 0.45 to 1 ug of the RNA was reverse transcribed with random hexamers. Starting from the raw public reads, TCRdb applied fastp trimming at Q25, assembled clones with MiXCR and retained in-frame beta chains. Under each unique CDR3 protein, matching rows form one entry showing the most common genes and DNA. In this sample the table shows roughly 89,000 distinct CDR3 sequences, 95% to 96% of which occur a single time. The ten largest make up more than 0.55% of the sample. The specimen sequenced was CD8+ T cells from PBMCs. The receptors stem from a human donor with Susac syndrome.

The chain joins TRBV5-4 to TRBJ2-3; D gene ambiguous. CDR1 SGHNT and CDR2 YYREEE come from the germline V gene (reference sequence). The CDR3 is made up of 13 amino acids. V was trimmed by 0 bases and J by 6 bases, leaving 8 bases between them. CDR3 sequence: CASSLESSDTQYF. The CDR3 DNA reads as TGTGCCAGCAGCTTGGAGTCGTCGGATACGCAGTATTTT.

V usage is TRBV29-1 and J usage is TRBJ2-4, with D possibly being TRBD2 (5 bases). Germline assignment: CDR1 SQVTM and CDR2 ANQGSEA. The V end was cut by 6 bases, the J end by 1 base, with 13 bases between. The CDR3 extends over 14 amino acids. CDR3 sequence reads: CSVEGGDAKNIQYF. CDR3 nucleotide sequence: TGCAGCGTCGAGGGTGGGGATGCCAAAAACATTCAGTACTTC.

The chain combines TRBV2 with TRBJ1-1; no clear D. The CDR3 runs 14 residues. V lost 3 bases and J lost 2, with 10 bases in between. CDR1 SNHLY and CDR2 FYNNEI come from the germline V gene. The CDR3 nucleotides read TGTGCCAGCAGTGATCGGGCGGGCAACACTGAAGCTTTCTTT. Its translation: CASSDRAGNTEAFF.

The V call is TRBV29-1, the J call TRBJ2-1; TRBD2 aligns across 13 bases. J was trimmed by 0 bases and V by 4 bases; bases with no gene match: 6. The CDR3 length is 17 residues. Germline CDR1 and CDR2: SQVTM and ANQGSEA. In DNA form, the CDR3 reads TGCAGCGTTGCCGGGACTAGCGGGGTCAGCTCCTACAATGAGCAGTTCTTC. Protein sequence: CSVAGTSGVSSYNEQFF.

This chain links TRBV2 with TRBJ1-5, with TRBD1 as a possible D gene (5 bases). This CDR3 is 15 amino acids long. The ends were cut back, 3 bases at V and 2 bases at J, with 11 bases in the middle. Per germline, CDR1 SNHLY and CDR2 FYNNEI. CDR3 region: CASSDRERRNQPQHF. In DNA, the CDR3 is TGTGCCAGCAGTGACAGGGAGAGGCGCAATCAGCCCCAGCATTTT. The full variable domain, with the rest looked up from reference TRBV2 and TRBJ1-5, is EPEVTQTPSHQVTQMGQEVILRCVPISNHLYFYWYRQILGQKVEFLVSFYNNEISEKSEIFDDQFSVERPDGSNFTLKIRSTKLEDSAMYFCASSDRERRNQPQHFGDGTRLSIL.

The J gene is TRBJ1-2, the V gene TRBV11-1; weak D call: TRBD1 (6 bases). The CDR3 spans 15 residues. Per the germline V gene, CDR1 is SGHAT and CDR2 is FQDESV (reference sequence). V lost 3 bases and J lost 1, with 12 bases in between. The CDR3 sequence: CASSFGTTDNYGYTF. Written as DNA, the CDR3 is TGTGCCAGCAGCTTCGGGACAACAGATAACTATGGCTACACCTTC.

The CDR3 bases are TGTGCTAGTGGTTTGGCACCCATCGGACAAGAGACCCAGTACTTC. Protein product: CASGLAPIGQETQYF. The chain employs TRBV12-5 and TRBJ2-5, with unresolved D. V was pared by 1 base and J by 2 bases, with 11 bases between. Germline V gene sequence: CDR1 LGHNT, CDR2 FRNRAP. The CDR3 covers 15 residues.

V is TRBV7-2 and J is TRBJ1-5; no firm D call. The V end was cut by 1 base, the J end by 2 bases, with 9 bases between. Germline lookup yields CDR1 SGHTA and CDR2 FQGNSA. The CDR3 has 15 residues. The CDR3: CASSLGGAGNQPQHF. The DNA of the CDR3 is TGTGCCAGCAGCTTAGGGGGAGCGGGCAATCAGCCCCAGCATTTT.

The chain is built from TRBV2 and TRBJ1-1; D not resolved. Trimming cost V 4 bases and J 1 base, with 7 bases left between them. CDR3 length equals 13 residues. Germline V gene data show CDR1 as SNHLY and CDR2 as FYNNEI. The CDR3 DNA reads TGTGCCAGCAGTGCAGAGACGAACACTGAAGCTTTCTTT. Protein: CASSAETNTEAFF. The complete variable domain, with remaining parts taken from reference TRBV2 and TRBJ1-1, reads EPEVTQTPSHQVTQMGQEVILRCVPISNHLYFYWYRQILGQKVEFLVSFYNNEISEKSEIFDDQFSVERPDGSNFTLKIRSTKLEDSAMYFCASSAETNTEAFFGQGTRLTVV.